This is a list of T cell receptor beta chains from one sample in a study of post-analysis software for immune sequencing data. TCRdb re-analysed the PCR reads in MiXCR, keeping a single row per CDR3 protein. This sample has roughly 570,000 distinct CDR3 sequences, with around 34% found just once. The specimen sequenced was blood. Receptor source: a girl aged 2 to 17 with multiple sclerosis. Each CDR3 is given without its conserved first and last residue.

>TRBJ1-2|TRBV6-6
ASSYLGQGGDYGYT
>TRBJ1-1|TRBV12-3/TRBV12-4
ASSWDRGTEAF
>TRBJ1-5|TRBV12-3/TRBV12-4
ASSPEEGTQH
>TRBJ1-2|TRBV20-1
SADEFVPRSNYGYT
>TRBJ2-7|TRBV7-2
ASSPQGGSYEQY
>TRBJ2-1|TRBV7-6
ASSFLPGQGVHNEQF
>TRBJ1-6|TRBV28
ASSPQSSYNSPLH
>TRBJ1-1|TRBV29-1
SVAGGANTEAF
>TRBJ1-2|TRBV7-2
ASQGPFGQGYGYT
>TRBJ2-7|TRBV6-5
ASSPGQGWNEQY
>TRBJ2-2|TRBV7-9
ASSLQDRNTGGLF
>TRBJ2-1|TRBV19
ASSRVNEQF
>TRBJ2-7|TRBV5-1
ASSLVGLAREQY
>TRBJ1-2|TRBV4-2
ASSQVETQDGYT
>TRBJ2-1|TRBV29-1
SVELVWSSYNEQF
>TRBJ2-1|TRBV13
ASSLGNGEGPGNEQF
>TRBJ2-5|TRBV7-9
ASSLVSGRYRETQY
>TRBJ2-7|TRBV20-1
SAPPGTGTYEQY
>TRBJ1-2|TRBV10-1
ASDLRQGAHTGYT
>TRBJ2-3|TRBV11-2
ASSRDSGGEVDTQY
>TRBJ2-7|TRBV5-6
ASSLVAVSYEQY
>TRBJ1-2|TRBV9
ASSVDRVQENSYT
>TRBJ1-5|TRBV12-3/TRBV12-4
ASSPTGFRVSNQPQH
>TRBJ1-6|TRBV12-3/TRBV12-4
ASSIQGTGAVSPLH
>TRBJ2-1|TRBV2
ASNTPETGRNNEQF
>TRBJ2-5|TRBV28
ASSLGDPLETQY
>TRBJ2-6|TRBV4-1
ASSQESLAGGAGANVLT
>TRBJ2-1|TRBV20-1
SASGQGRMQF
>TRBJ2-3|TRBV5-1
ASSSESGTDTQY
>TRBJ2-4|TRBV10-3
AISESWDRSVQNIQY
>TRBJ1-1|TRBV10-3
AISKRTGNTEAF
>TRBJ2-3|TRBV9
ASSTRLVRDTQY
>TRBJ1-2|TRBV5-5
ASSLDSLNYGHT
>TRBJ2-7|TRBV5-6
ASSQPYRATYEQY
>TRBJ2-3|TRBV7-9
ASSSRGRGTTDTQY
>TRBJ1-5|TRBV2
ASRGPGDQPQH
>TRBJ2-3|TRBV7-8
ASSPENTQY
>TRBJ1-1|TRBV5-1
ASSLGQLAGNTEAF
>TRBJ2-3|TRBV12-3/TRBV12-4
ASSSGRGRSTDTQY
>TRBJ1-2|TRBV27
ASSSQPANYGYT
>TRBJ2-7|TRBV6-5
ASSYGLAGVEQY
>TRBJ1-5|TRBV6-1
ASSEVYARRVSNQPQH
>TRBJ2-7|TRBV4-1
ASSLLSRRDHEQY
>TRBJ2-3|TRBV5-6
ASSELTDNTDTQY
>TRBJ1-6|TRBV27
ASSRARHSPLH
>TRBJ2-3|TRBV20-1
SARRLAGSTDTQY
>TRBJ2-5|TRBV9
ASSAIEGVETQY
>TRBJ1-1|TRBV11-2
ASSRRSVPHRDTEAF
>NA|TRBV20-1
SAKTGAREQY
>TRBJ2-1|TRBV20-1
SARQGSYNEQF
>TRBJ2-1|TRBV12-5
ASAFSGNSYNEQF
>TRBJ2-4|TRBV6-1
ASSEASRSKNIQY